This T cell receptor (beta chain) was sequenced in a study of cytomegalovirus exposure and HLA in healthy donors. Study observations and caveats: It was likely that a cluster of highly shared sequence variants was a sequencing artifact.

PCR employed 60 Vbeta and 13 Jbeta primers. Libraries were prepared by immunoSEQ multiplex PCR; TCRdb keeps only in-frame clonotypes and omits some of them. The table lists approximately 210,000 clones, 82% of them singletons. As regards this clone: The antigen remains unidentified.

V lost 4 bases, J lost 7 bases, and 3 bases stayed unmatched. CDR1 and CDR2 from the germline V gene are GTSNPN and SVGIG (reference sequence). The CDR3 sequence is 12 residues long. The sequence came from a man aged 40-49 years in good health and CMV-seropositive. The chain carries TRBV30 and TRBJ1-5; 8 bases map to TRBD1. Sequencing used PBMCs. CDR3 nucleotide sequence: TGTGCCTGGAACAGGGGGAAGCAGCCCCAGCATTTT. It codes for CAWNRGKQPQHF. Variable domain in full (rest from reference TRBV30 and TRBJ1-5): SQTIHQWPATLVQPVGSPLSLECTVEGTSNPNLYWYRQAAGRGLQLLFYSVGIGQISSEVPQNLSASRPQDRQFILSSKKLLLSDSGFYLCAWNRGKQPQHFGDGTRLSIL.